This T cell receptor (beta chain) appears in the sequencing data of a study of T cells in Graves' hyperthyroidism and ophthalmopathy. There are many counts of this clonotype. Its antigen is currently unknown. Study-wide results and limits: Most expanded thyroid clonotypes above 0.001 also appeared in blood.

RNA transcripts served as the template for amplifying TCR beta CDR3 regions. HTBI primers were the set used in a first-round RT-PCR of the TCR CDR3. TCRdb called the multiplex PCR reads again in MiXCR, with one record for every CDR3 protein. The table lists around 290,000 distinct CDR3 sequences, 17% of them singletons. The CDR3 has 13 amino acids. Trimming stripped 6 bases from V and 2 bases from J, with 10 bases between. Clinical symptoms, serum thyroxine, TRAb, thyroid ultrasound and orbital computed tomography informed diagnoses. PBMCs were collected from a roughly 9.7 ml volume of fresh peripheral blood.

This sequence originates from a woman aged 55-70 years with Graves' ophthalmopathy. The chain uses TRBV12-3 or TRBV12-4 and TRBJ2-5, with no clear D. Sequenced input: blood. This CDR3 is CASSKDLQETQYF. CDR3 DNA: TGTGCCAGCAGCAAGGACCTGCAAGAGACCCAGTACTTC.